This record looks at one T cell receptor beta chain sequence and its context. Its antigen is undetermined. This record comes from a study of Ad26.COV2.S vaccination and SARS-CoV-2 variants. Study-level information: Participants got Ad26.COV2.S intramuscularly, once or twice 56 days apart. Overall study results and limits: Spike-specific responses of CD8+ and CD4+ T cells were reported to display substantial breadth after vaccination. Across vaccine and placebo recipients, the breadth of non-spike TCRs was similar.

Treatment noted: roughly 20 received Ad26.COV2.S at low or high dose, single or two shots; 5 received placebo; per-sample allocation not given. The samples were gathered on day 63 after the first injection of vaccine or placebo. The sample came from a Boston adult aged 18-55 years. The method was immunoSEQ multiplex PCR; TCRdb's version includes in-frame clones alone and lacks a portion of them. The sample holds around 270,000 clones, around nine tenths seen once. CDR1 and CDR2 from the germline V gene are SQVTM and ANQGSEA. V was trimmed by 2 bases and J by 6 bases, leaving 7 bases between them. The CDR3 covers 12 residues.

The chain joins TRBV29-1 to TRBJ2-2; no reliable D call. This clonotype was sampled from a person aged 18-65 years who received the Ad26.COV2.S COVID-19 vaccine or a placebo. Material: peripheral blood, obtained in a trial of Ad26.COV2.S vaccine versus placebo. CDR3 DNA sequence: TGCAGCGTTGAATTCGGTCCCGGGGAGCTGTTTTTT. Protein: CSVEFGPGELFF.